This T cell receptor beta chain was profiled in a study of CD8 T cells in ankylosing spondylitis. Study results and limitations: Some of these motif variants have turned up before, in reports on reactive arthritis synovial fluid and blood. Within matched ankylosing spondylitis synovial fluid, disease-linked clones were reportedly significantly enriched.

Quantitative 5'-RACE with molecular barcodes was used to make the TCR beta libraries. MiXCR was run by TCRdb on the 5' RACE reads, yielding one entry per CDR3 protein. The sample contains about 350,000 distinct CDR3 sequences, 20% of which appear only once. This clonotype was seen at least ten times. Its antigen is currently unknown. V was pared by 2 bases and J by 6 bases, with 17 bases between. Germline CDR1 and CDR2: SGHVS and FNYEAQ. The CDR3 consists of 16 residues. This rearrangement joins TRBV7-6 to TRBJ2-1; a weak D match, TRBD1 (6 bases). The specimen was blood, either unsorted or a sorted T cell fraction (not recorded which). The TCR was taken from a male donor with ankylosing spondylitis or in good health (not recorded which). The DNA of the CDR3 is TGTGCCAGCAGCTTACCGGACCCTCAGGGGCTCAATGAGCAGTTCTTC. Its translation: CASSLPDPQGLNEQFF. Full variable domain (outside the CDR3, taken from reference TRBV7-6 and TRBJ2-1): GAGVSQSPRYKVTKRGQDVALRCDPISGHVSLYWYRQALGQGPEFLTYFNYEAQQDKSGLPNDRFSAERPEGSISTLTIQRTEQRDSAMYRCASSLPDPQGLNEQFFGPGTRLTVL.